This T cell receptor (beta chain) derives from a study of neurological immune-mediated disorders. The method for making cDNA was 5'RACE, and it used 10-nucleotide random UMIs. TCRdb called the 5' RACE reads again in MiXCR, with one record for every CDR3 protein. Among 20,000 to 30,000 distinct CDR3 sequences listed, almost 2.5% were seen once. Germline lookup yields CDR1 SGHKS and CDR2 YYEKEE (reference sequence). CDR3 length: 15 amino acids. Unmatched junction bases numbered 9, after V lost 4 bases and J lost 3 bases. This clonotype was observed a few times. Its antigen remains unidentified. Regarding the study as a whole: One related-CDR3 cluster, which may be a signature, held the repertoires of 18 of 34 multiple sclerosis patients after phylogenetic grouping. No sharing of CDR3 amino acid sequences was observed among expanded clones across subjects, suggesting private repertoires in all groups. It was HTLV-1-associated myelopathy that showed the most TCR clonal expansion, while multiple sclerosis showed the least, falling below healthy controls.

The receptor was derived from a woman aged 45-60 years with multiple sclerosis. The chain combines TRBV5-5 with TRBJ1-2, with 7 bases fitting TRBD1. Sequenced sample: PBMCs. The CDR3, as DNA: TGTGCCAGCAGCGCGAGGACAGGTTTGGACTATGGCTACACCTTC. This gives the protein CASSARTGLDYGYTF.